This TCR beta chain comes out of a study of CD8 T cells in ankylosing spondylitis. CDR1 is LGHDT, CDR2 YNNKEL, per germline (reference sequence). V was pared by 5 bases and J by 2 bases, with 22 bases between. The CDR3 runs 18 residues. As the method for making TCR beta libraries, quantitative 5'-RACE with molecular barcodes was used. TCRdb reprocessed the 5' RACE reads with MiXCR, giving one entry per CDR3 protein. The sample records 50,000 or so distinct CDR3 sequences, 7.4% being singletons. On this clonotype itself: Antigen: not known.

Study outcomes and limitations: According to the report, clones linked to the disease were significantly enriched in matched synovial fluid samples taken from ankylosing spondylitis patients. Several highly homologous variants formed a TCR beta motif that appeared characteristic of ankylosing spondylitis blood. Clones that were linked to disease were CD8+ and were relatively rare in peripheral blood.

The specimen sequenced was blood, either unsorted or a sorted T cell fraction (not recorded which). The chain employs TRBV3-1 and TRBJ2-1; D remains ambiguous. This sequence originates from a female donor with ankylosing spondylitis or in good health (not recorded which). The CDR3, as DNA: TGTGCCAGCAGCAAGGTGGTCCCCCCGACACGGGCCTACAATGAGCAGTTCTTC. Protein: CASSKVVPPTRAYNEQFF.